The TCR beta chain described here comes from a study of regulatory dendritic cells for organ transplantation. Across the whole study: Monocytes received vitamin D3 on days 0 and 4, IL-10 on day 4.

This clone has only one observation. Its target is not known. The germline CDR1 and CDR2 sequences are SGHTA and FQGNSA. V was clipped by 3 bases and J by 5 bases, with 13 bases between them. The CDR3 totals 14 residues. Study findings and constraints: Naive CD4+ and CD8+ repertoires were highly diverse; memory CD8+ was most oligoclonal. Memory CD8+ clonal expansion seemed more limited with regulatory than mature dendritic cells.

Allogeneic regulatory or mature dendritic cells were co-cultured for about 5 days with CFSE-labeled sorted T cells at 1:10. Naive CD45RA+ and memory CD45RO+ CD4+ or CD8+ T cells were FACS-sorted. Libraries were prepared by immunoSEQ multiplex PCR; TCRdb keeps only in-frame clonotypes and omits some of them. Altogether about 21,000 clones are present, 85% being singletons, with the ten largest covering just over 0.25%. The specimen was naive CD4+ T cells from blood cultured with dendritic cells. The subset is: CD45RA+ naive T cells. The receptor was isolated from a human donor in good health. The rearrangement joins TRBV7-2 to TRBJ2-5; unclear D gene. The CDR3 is CASSFRQVWETQYF. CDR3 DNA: TGTGCCAGCAGCTTCAGGCAGGTCTGGGAGACCCAGTACTTC.